Each of the 14 T cell receptor beta chains below was sequenced from the same sample in a study of blood T cell repertoires in COVID-19 (dated by TCRdb to 2020 to 2022). To prepare the library, the immunoSEQ multiplex PCR assay was applied. TCRdb took this table from immuneACCESS and kept in-frame rearrangements with V and J called. Such tables lack part of the clones; where checked against another copy, unresolved V genes explain under half of the gap, and the rest is unexplained. The sample table holds approximately 190,000 clones, of which about nine tenths were seen once. 5.5% to 7% of the sample lies in the top ten. Material for sequencing was peripheral blood. The receptors here all came from an elderly man with acute or convalescent COVID-19.

Regarding this clone: This same CDR3 is encoded by further DNA sequences in the sample. The J gene is TRBJ2-5, the V gene TRBV2, with unresolved D. This CDR3 has 11 residues. Germline V gene lookup returns CDR1 SNHLY and CDR2 FYNNEI. V was trimmed by 5 bases and J by 2 bases, leaving 3 bases between them. The CDR3 sequence is CASSPQETQYF. The CDR3 nucleotides are TGTGCCAGCAGTCCACAAGAGACCCAGTACTTC.

J is TRBJ1-2 and V is TRBV4-1; 8 nucleotides line up with TRBD1. This CDR3 is built from 16 residues. Trimming cost V 2 bases and J 6 bases; bases outside gene matches: 11. Germline V CDR1 and CDR2: MGHRA, YSYEKL. The CDR3 loop reads CASSQPGGNRGDGYTF. CDR3 coding DNA: TGCGCCAGCAGCCAACCTGGGGGGAACAGGGGGGATGGCTACACCTTC.

CDR3 DNA: TGTGCCAGTAGTATGATTCGGGGTTCCAATTCACCCCTCCACTTT. Translation: CASSMIRGSNSPLHF. The V and J genes are TRBV19 and TRBJ1-6; D not certain. The CDR3 is 15 residues long. V was clipped by 3 bases and J by 7 bases, with 13 bases between them. The germline V gene has CDR1 LNHDA and CDR2 SQIVND (reference sequence).

This chain connects TRBV14 to TRBJ2-7, with D possibly matching TRBD2 (7 bases). Trimming took 4 bases from V and 5 from J, leaving 21 bases between them. The CDR3 has 16 residues. Germline-derived CDR1 and CDR2 are SGHDN and FVKESK. The CDR3 DNA follows: TGTGCCAGCAGCCCGGGGGGCACCTTTATCCGAGACGAGCAGTACGTC. This encodes CASSPGGTFIRDEQYV.

The chain has TRBV6-5 and TRBJ2-3, with 15 bases fitting TRBD2. The CDR3 has 15 amino acids. Per germline, CDR1 MNHEY and CDR2 SVGAGI. V shed 6 bases and J 7 bases; nucleotides not matched to a gene: 5. CDR3 loop: CASSRTSGRANTQYF. The CDR3 coding sequence is TGTGCCAGCAGCCGGACTAGCGGGAGGGCCAATACGCAGTATTTT.

This clone has a single count. The chain uses TRBV4-2 and TRBJ2-7; possible D gene TRBD2, 5 bases. Trimming pared 4 bases from V and 9 bases from J, leaving 19 bases between. This CDR3 spans 14 amino acids. Per germline, CDR1 LGHNA and CDR2 YNFKEQ. In DNA, the CDR3 is TGTGCCAGCAGCCTATCAGAGGGCCCAATAGGGCAGTACGTC. Translating it yields CASSLSEGPIGQYV.

The rearrangement joins TRBV19 to TRBJ1-5, with a weak D call TRBD1 (5 bases). The CDR3 spans 16 residues. The germline gives CDR1 LNHDA, CDR2 SQIVND (reference sequence). Trimming cost V 9 bases and J 0 bases, with 18 bases left between them. CDR3 region: CASLMGREYSNQPQHF. The CDR3 DNA follows: TGTGCCAGCCTAATGGGGCGAGAATATAGCAATCAGCCCCAGCATTTT.

The chain is built from TRBV7-9 and TRBJ2-5; the match to TRBD2 covers 8 bases. Germline V gene lookup returns CDR1 SEHNR and CDR2 FQNEAQ (reference sequence). The CDR3 covers 14 residues. The trim removed 2 bases at V and 5 bases at J, leaving 4 bases unmatched. CDR3 protein: CASSLSGRRETQYF. CDR3 DNA: TGTGCCAGCAGCTTAAGCGGGAGAAGGGAGACCCAGTACTTC.

The rearrangement joins TRBV19 to TRBJ2-2; tentatively, D is TRBD2 (6 bases). The V and J ends lost 3 bases and 2 bases respectively, with 19 bases between them. The V gene's germline CDR1 is LNHDA and CDR2 SQIVND (reference sequence). The CDR3 contains 18 residues. The CDR3 DNA reads TGTGCCAGTAGTATCACTAGCCTCCAGCGGTTTAACACCGGGGAGCTGTTTTTT. This sequence encodes CASSITSLQRFNTGELFF.

This rearrangement joins TRBV27 to TRBJ1-2; D gene ambiguous. The germline CDR1 and CDR2 sequences are MNHEY and SMNVEV (reference sequence). The CDR3 sequence is 15 residues long. The ends were cut back, 0 bases at V and 4 bases at J, with 12 bases in the middle. The CDR3: CASSLSNAGSYGYTF. In nucleotides, the CDR3 is TGTGCCAGCAGTTTATCGAACGCAGGTAGCTATGGCTACACCTTC.

This chain connects TRBV7-9 to TRBJ2-7, with 7 bases lining up with TRBD1. The V gene end was trimmed by 5 bases and the J gene end by 3 bases; junction bases not matched to a gene: 4. Germline values: CDR1 SEHNR, CDR2 FQNEAQ (reference sequence). The CDR3 totals 13 residues. The CDR3 nucleotides read TGTGCCAGCAGCCGCCGGACAGGCTACGAGCAGTACTTC. Its protein product is CASSRRTGYEQYF. Full variable domain (outside the CDR3, taken from reference TRBV7-9 and TRBJ2-7): DTGVSQNPRHKITKRGQNVTFRCDPISEHNRLYWYRQTLGQGPEFLTYFQNEAQLEKSRLLSDRFSAERPKGSFSTLEIQRTEQGDSAMYLCASSRRTGYEQYFGPGTRLTVT.

This clone was seen only a few times. The chain recombines TRBV4-1 with TRBJ2-3; no reliable D call. This CDR3 region has 15 residues. Trimming left V 0 bases short and J 4 bases short, with 11 bases between. Germline V gives CDR1 MGHRA, CDR2 YSYEKL. The CDR3 region is CASSQDTQFPDTQYF. As DNA, the CDR3 is TGCGCCAGCAGCCAAGATACCCAGTTTCCAGATACGCAGTATTTT.

The J gene is TRBJ2-5, the V gene TRBV7-2; TRBD1 agrees at 8 bases. The V gene's germline CDR1 is SGHTA and CDR2 FQGNSA. The CDR3 is 15 residues long. The junction had 11 bases not matched to a gene; V was cut back by 10 bases and J by 1 base. The chain's CDR3 is CATDSGGWFQETQYF. The DNA for the CDR3 is TGTGCCACCGATTCAGGGGGCTGGTTCCAAGAGACCCAGTACTTC.

J is TRBJ2-3 and V is TRBV7-9, with TRBD2 as a possible D gene (6 bases). The V end lost 5 bases, the J end lost 6 bases, and 12 bases lay between the germline ends. The CDR3 has 13 amino acids. The germline V gene encodes CDR1 SEHNR and CDR2 FQNEAQ (reference sequence). The CDR3 loop is CASSVGTSDTQYF. The CDR3 DNA sequence: TGTGCCAGCAGCGTCGGGACTTCTGATACGCAGTATTTT.